A single count supports the clone carrying this T cell receptor beta chain. Its antigen is unidentified. Trimming shortened V by 2 bases and J by 7 bases, and 12 bases separated the two germline ends. The CDR3 is 12 amino acids. CDR1 and CDR2 (germline): SQVTM, ANQGSEA. Several immunoSEQ plates received, in even portions, the genomic DNA of each subset. Clones were sequenced by immunoSEQ multiplex PCR, and TCRdb holds only the in-frame ones, with some missing. Among about 2.1 million clones listed, 90% to 95% were seen once. The data originate from a study of shared clonotypes between healthy human individuals. For the study at large: Participating donors consisted of a couple of women and a few men aged 18 to 49. Each donor's CD4 naive and CD4 memory cells filled three plates apiece, CD8 naive two, and CD8 memory one.

CD45RO-negative, CCR7-positively selected cells formed the naive CD8 fraction, excluding terminally differentiated effector memory CD45RA+ cells. General study results and limits: Rarefaction gave evidence that sorted-subset sequencing remained incomplete despite large depth.

V usage is TRBV29-1 and J usage is TRBJ2-7; no clear D gene. Source material: naive CD8+ T cells from PBMCs. The TCR comes from a man aged 18 to 30 in good health. Some clones in this sample may be carry-over from other donors' samples. CDR3 in DNA: TGCAGCGTTGAAACTACCCTATATGAGCAGTACTTC. Translation: CSVETTLYEQYF.